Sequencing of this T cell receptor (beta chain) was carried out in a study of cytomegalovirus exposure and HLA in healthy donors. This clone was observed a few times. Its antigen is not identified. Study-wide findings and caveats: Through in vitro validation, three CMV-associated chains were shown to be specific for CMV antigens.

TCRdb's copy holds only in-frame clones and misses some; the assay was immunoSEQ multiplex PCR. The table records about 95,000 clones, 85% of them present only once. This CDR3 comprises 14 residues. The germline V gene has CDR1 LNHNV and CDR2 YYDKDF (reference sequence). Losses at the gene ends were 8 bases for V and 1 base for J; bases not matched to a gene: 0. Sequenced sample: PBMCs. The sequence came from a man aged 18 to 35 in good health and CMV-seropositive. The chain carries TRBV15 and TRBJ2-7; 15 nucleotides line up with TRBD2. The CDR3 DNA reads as TGTGCCACCGGGACTAGCGGGAGGTCCTACGAGCAGTACTTC. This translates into CATGTSGRSYEQYF.